Reported below is one T cell receptor (beta chain). The antigen is unknown. This CDR3 is 13 amino acids long. CDR1 and CDR2 (germline): SGHNT, YYREEE (reference sequence). The germline V and J ends were trimmed by 0 bases and 8 bases, with 11 bases remaining between them. The entry originates in a study of T cell responses to AZD1222 COVID-19 vaccine. Turning to the study itself: Analysis merged second doses at about 4 or about 12 weeks.

Study observations and caveats: Only after the peak T cell response were repertoires sampled.

Assay used: immunoSEQ multiplex PCR; TCRdb lists only in-frame clones, some missing. There are some 64,000 clones in the sample; about 70% occur only once, and 11% to 15% lies in the top ten. This specimen consisted of peripheral blood, obtained on day 0 of AZD1222 vaccination. The TCR sequence derives from an adult in good health. The chain is built from TRBV5-4 and TRBJ1-2; D unresolved. The CDR3 sequence is CASSLGQSRGYTF. The CDR3, as DNA: TGTGCCAGCAGCTTGGGGCAGTCTCGGGGCTACACCTTC.